This entry features one T cell receptor (beta chain) sequence. Its specific antigen is unknown. No much larger clonotype is one base removed from it; base qualities were not supplied. The time point label, as the study defines it: baseline before first vaccination. The vaccinee samples were drawn from two UK trials, COV001 and COV002, one of which was a single-blind randomized controlled phase 2/3 trial testing AZD1222 (ChAdOx1 nCoV-19) in healthy adults. For TCRbeta chain sequencing, PBMC samples were collected from trial participants at day 0 and at day 28 after the second dose. The CDR3 regions of human TCRbeta chains were analyzed by immunosequencing. On the authors' methods: TCRs in the repertoires were matched against a reference library of SARS-CoV-2-specific TCRs that had been generated with the MIRA antigen-specificity platform. Breadth was defined as the fraction of unique TCRs that were SARS-CoV-2-associated. Depth was defined as the fraction of total T cells that were SARS-CoV-2-associated. Using the MIRA data, every spike-specific TCR was mapped to the spike region that the TCR reacted to and assigned to either a CD4 or a CD8 class. Log10-transformed breadth and depth values were compared by one-way ANOVA with Sidak's multiple comparisons tests. As stored in TCRdb, this immuneACCESS dataset retains in-frame rearrangements with V and J assigned. A fraction of the clones does not appear; measured against another copy, unresolved V genes explain less than half of the discrepancy, and the remainder lacks a known reason. The V and J calls and clone size are taken from that table; D and trimming were inferred from the DNA. This sample holds approximately 92,000 clones; 91% were observed only once. 7.5% of the sample comes from the top ten.

This specimen belongs to a study of T cell responses to AZD1222 COVID-19 vaccine listed by TCRdb under 2021. Regarding the study in general: AZD1222 recipients with second doses at about 4 weeks or about 12 weeks were pooled, because spike-specific TCR depth and breadth did not differ between schedules. Enrollment into the trials was organized by age into subgroups of 18-55, 56-69 and 70-plus years, and those subgroups contained roughly 150, 30 and 60 TCR-sequenced participants, respectively. TCR sequencing was performed for roughly 240 trial participants, of whom roughly 200 were given two doses of AZD1222 and 26 were given two doses of MenACWY control vaccine.

The full study reports these points: Reportedly, close to half of the unique spike-specific TCRs recognized epitopes lying outside the regions that are mutated in the B.1.351 and B.1.1.7 variants. Because no samples from the day 14 peak response were available, repertoires could be characterized only after the peak T cell response. Conclusions about previously exposed vaccinees were limited because only a handful of AZD1222 recipients were SARS-CoV-2 seropositive at baseline. Most participants were white British and females outnumbered males, and the authors suggested that clonal diversity may have been underestimated. After two AZD1222 doses, both the breadth and the depth of spike-specific TCRs were significantly higher than at day 0 and than in MenACWY recipients. CD4 TCRs associated with the vaccine covered the entire spike protein, and the dominant responses were in regions 160-218 and 743-854. The 56-69-year group was small, and its depth increase did not reach significance, likely because of low power.

Trimming takes 8 bases from V and 4 bases from J, and the germline ends sit 14 bases apart. The CDR3 sequence holds 13 residues, the cysteine and phenylalanine included. Only the CDR3 DNA is retained, 39 bases long and in frame from the first base. CDR1 and CDR2 are drawn from the germline V gene (reference sequence): LGHDT, YNNKEL. This sequence originates from an adult in good health. The sequences come from peripheral blood, collected on day 0 of AZD1222 vaccination. The chain was built from TRBV3-1 (or the pseudogene TRBV3-2) and TRBJ1-1; 5 matching bases give a weak D call of TRBD1. The CDR3 region reads CASLSQGGTEAFF. The sequence in DNA is TGTGCCAGCTTGTCTCAGGGCGGCACTGAAGCTTTCTTT.